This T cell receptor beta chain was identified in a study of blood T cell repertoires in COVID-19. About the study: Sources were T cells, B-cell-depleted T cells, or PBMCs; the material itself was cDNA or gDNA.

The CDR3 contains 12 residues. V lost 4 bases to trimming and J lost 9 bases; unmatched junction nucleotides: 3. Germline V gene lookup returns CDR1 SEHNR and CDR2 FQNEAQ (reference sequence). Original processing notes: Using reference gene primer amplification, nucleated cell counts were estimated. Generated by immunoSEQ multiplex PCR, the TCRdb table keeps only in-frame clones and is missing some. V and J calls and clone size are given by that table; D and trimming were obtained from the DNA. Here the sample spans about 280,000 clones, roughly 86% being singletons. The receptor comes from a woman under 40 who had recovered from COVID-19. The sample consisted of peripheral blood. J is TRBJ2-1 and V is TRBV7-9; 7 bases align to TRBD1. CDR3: CASSYTGAEQFF. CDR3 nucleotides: TGTGCCAGCAGCTACACAGGGGCTGAGCAGTTCTTC.